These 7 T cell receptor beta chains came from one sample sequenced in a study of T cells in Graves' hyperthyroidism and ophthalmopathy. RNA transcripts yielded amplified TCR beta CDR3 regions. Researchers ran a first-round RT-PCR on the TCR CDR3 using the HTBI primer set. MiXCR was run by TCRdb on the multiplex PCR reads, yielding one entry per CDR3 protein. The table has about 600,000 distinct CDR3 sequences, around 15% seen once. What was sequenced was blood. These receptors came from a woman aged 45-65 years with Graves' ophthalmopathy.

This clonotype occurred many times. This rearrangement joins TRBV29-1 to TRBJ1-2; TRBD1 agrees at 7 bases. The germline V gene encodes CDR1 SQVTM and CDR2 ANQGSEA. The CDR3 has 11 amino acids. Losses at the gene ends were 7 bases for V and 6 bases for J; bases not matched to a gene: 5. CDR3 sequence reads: CSGTGDHGYTF. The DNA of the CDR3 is TGCAGCGGTACAGGGGACCATGGCTACACCTTC. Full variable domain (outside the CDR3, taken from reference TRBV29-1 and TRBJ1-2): SAVISQKPSRDICQRGTSLTIQCQVDSQVTMMFWYRQQPGQSLTLIATANQGSEATYESGFVIDKFPISRPNLTFSTLTVSNMSPEDSSIYLCSGTGDHGYTFGSGTRLTVV.

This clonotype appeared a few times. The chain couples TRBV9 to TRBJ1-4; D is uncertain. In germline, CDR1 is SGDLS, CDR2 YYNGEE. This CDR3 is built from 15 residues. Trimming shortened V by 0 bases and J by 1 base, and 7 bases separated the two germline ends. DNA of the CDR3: TGTGCCAGCAGCGTAGAAAGTGTAACTAATGAAAAACTGTTTTTT. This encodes CASSVESVTNEKLFF.

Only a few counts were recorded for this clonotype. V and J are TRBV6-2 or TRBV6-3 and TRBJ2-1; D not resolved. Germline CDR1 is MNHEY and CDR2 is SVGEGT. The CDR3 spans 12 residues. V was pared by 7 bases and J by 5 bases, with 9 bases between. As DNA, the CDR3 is TGTGCCAGCACCGACAAACACAATGAGCAGTTCTTC. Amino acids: CASTDKHNEQFF.

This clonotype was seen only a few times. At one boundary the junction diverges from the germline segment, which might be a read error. In DNA, the CDR3 is TGTGTCAGCAGTGAGGGACGGACCCAAGAGACCCAGTACTTC. Translation gives CVSSEGRTQETQYF. The rearrangement uses TRBV2 and TRBJ2-5; the D gene could be TRBD1 or TRBD2 (5 bases each). Germline CDR1 is SNHLY and CDR2 is FYNNEI. CDR3 length: 14 amino acids.

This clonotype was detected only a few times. Here the CDR3 DNA reads TGTGCCAGCAGTTTACTAGCGGGAGTCGCCACAGATACGCAGTATTTT. Its protein is CASSLLAGVATDTQYF. The rearrangement joins TRBV12-3 or TRBV12-4 to TRBJ2-3, with 10 nucleotides matching TRBD2. The CDR3 sequence is 16 residues long. The trim removed 2 bases at V and 2 bases at J, leaving 4 bases unmatched.

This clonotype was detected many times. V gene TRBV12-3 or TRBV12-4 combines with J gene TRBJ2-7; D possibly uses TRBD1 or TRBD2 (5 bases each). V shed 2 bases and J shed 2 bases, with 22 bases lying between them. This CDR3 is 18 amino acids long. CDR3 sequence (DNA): TGTGCCAGCAGTTTATTCATTGGGGGAATCGAACGTCCCTACGAGCAGTACTTC. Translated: CASSLFIGGIERPYEQYF.

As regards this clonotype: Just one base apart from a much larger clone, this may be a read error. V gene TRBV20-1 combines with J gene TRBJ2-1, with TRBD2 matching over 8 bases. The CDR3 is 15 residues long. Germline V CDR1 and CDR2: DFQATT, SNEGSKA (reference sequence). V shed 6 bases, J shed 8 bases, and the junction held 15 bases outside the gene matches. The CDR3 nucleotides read TGCAGTGCCAGTGACCCAGCGGGAGTTGGCGATGAGCAGTTCTTC. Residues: CSASDPAGVGDEQFF.